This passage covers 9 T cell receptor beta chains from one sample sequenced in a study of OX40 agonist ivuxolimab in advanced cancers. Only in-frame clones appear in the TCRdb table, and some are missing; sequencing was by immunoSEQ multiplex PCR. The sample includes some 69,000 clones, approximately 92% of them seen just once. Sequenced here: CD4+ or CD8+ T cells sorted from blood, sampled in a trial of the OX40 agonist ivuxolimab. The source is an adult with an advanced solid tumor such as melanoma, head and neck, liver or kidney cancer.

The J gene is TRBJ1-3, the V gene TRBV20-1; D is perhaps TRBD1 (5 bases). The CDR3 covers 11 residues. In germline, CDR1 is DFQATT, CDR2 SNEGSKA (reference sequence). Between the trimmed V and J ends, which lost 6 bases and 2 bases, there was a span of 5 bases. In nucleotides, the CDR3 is TGCAGTGCGGGGGCTGGAAACACCATATATTTT. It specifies CSAGAGNTIYF.

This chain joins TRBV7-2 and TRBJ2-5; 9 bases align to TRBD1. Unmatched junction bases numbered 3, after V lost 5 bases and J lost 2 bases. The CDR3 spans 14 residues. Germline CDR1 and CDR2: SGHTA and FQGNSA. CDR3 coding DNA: TGTGCCAGCAGCAAGACAGGGGGGCAAGAGACCCAGTACTTC. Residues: CASSKTGGQETQYF.

The CDR3 DNA is TGTGCCAGCAGTTCCGAAAAGACCCAGTACTTC. This translates into CASSSEKTQYF. This chain joins TRBV28 and TRBJ2-5, with D hard to call. Trimming removed 4 bases at V and 6 bases at J, with 6 bases between. CDR1 is MDHEN and CDR2 is SYDVKM in the germline V gene. This CDR3 is 11 amino acids long.

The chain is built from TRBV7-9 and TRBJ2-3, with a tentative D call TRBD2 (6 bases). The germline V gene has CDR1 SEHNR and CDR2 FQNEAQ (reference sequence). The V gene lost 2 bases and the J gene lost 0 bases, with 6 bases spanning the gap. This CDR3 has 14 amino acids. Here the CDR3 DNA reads TGTGCCAGCAGCTTACGGGGGAGCACAGATACGCAGTATTTT. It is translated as CASSLRGSTDTQYF.

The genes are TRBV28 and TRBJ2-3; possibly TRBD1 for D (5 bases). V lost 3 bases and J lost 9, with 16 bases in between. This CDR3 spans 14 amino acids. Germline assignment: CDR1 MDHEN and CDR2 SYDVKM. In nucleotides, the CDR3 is TGTGCCAGCAGTTTGTTCAGGGATGTGGTGACGCAGTATTTT. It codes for CASSLFRDVVTQYF.

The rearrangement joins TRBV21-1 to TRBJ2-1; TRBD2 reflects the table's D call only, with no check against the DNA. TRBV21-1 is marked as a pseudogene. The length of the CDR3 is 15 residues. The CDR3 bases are TGTGCCAGCAGAGCTAGCGGGGATGGTTACAATGAGCAGTTCTTC. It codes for CASRASGDGYNEQFF.

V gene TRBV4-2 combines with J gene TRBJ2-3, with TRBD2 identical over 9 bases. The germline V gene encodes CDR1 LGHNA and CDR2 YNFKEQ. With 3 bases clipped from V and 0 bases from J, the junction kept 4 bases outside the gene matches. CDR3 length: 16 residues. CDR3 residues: CASSHRLAASTDTQYF. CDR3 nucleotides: TGTGCCAGCAGCCACCGACTAGCGGCGAGCACAGATACGCAGTATTTT.

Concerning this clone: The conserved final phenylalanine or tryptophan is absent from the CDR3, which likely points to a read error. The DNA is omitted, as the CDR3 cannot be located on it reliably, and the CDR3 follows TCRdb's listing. The chain's CDR3 is CASSQDAGTRPIL. J is TRBJ2-3 and V is TRBV4-3; TRBD2, as called in the table, went unchecked against the DNA. The CDR3 adds up to 13 amino acids, both ends counted. The germline CDR1 and CDR2 sequences are LGHNA and YSLEER.

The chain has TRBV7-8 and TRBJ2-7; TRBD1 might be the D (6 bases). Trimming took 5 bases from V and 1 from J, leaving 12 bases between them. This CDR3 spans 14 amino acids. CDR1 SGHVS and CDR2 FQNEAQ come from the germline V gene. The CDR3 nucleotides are TGTGCCAGCAGCCTTATCGGACAGTCCTACGAGCAGTACTTC. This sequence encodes CASSLIGQSYEQYF.